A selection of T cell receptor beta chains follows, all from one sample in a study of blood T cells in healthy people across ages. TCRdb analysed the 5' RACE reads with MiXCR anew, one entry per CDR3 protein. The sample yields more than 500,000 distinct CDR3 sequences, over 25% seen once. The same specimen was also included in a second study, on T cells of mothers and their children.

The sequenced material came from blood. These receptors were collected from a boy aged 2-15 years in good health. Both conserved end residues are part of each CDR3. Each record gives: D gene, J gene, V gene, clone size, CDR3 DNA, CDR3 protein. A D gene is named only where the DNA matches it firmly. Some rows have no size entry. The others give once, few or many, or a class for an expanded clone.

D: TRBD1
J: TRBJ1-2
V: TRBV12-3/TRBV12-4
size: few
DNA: TGTGCCAGCAGTTTTAAGACAGGGATAGTCTTTGGCTACACCTTC
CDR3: CASSFKTGIVFGYTF

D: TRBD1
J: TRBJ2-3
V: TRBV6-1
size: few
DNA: TGTGCCAGCAGTCGAGACAGGGCTAAAACAGATACGCAGTATTTT
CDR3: CASSRDRAKTDTQYF

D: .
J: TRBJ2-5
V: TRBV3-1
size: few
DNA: TGTGCCAGCAGCCCCATCCGTAAATCCTACAATGAGCAGCTCTTC
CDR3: CASSPIRKSYNEQLF

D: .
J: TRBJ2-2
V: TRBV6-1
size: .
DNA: TGTGCCAGCAGGGGGGTTCTAACCGGGGAGCTGTTTTTT
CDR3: CASRGVLTGELFF

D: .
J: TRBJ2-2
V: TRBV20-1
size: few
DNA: TGCAGTGCTCCTAGAGGCCCAGGGAGGTGGAGCACCGGGGAGCTGTTTTTT
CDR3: CSAPRGPGRWSTGELFF

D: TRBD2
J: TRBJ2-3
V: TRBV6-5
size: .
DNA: TGTGCCAGCAGTTACGCGGCGGGAGCACCAGATACGCAGTATTTT
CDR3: CASSYAAGAPDTQYF

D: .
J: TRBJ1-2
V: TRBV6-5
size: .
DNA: TGTGCCAGCCTGCCGGGGCAGGGGTTTATCCTACGTGGCCACACCTTC
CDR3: CASLPGQGFILRGHTF

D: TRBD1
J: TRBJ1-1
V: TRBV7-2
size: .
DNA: TGTGCCAGCAGCTTAGCGGTACAGGGGGCCTACACTGAAGCTTTCTTT
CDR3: CASSLAVQGAYTEAFF

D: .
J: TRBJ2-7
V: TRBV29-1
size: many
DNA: TGCAGCGTTGAAAGGGGTCCGGGCGAGCAGTACTTC
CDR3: CSVERGPGEQYF

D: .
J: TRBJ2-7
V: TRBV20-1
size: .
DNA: TGCAGTGCTAGAGATGTAACAGGGCCTAACTACGAGCAGTACTTC
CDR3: CSARDVTGPNYEQYF

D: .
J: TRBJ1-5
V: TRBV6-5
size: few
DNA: TGTGCCAGCAGTAGGGCGGTTGATCAGCCCCAGCATTTT
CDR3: CASSRAVDQPQHF

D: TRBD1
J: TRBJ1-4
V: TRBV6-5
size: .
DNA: TGTGCCAGCAGTTACGCGTGGACAGGGGACGAAAAACTGTTTTTT
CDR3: CASSYAWTGDEKLFF

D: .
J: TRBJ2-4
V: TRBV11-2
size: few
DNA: TGTGCCAGCAGCTTTGGGAACATTCAGTACTTC
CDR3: CASSFGNIQYF

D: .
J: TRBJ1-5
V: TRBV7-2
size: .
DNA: TGTGCCAGCAGCTCATTGGCAGGGACTCAGCCCCAGCATTTT
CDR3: CASSSLAGTQPQHF

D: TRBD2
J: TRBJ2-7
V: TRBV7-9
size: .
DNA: TGTGCCAGCAGATTGGCGGGAGGCGCTGAAGAGCAGTACTTC
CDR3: CASRLAGGAEEQYF

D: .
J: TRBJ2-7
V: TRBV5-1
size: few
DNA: TGCGCCAGCAGCTTGAGACAGGAAGAACTGTACTTC
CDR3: CASSLRQEELYF

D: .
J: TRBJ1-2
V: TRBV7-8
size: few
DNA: TGTGCCAGCAGCCCCGAGGACAGTATCTATGGCTACACCTTC
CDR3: CASSPEDSIYGYTF

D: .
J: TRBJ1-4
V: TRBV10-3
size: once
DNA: TGTGCCATCAGTGAGTCGAAGGGACGGCAGAATGAAAAACTGTTTTTT
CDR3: CAISESKGRQNEKLFF

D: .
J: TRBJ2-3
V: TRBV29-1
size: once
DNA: TGCAGCGTCCACACGGGGGCAGATACGCAGTATTTT
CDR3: CSVHTGADTQYF

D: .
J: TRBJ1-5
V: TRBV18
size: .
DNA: TGTGCCAGCTCACCGTCACAGACCTATCAGCCCCAGCATTTT
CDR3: CASSPSQTYQPQHF

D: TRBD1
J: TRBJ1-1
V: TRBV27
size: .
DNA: TGTGCCAGCAGTGCAGAGGGGGCCAGGGGCACTGAAGCTTTCTTT
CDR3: CASSAEGARGTEAFF

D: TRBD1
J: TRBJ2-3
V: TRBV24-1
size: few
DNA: TGTGCCACCAGTGATACAAGGACAGGGAGTAACACAGATACGCAGTATTTT
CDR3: CATSDTRTGSNTDTQYF

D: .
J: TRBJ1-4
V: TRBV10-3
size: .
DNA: TGTGCCATCAGTGAGTCGCGTGATGAAAAACTGTTTTTT
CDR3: CAISESRDEKLFF

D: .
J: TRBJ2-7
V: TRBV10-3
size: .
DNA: TGTGCCATCAGTGAGCAGGAAAAATCCTACGAGCAGTACTTC
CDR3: CAISEQEKSYEQYF

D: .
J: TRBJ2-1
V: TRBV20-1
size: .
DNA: TGCAGTGCTCGTTACCAGGGGCAGTTCTTC
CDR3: CSARYQGQFF

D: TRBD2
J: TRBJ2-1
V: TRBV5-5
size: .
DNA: TGTGCCAGCAGCATTTCCCTAGCGGGCTCCTACAATGAGCAGTTCTTC
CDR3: CASSISLAGSYNEQFF

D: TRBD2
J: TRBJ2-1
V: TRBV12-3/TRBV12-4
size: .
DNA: TGTGCCAGCAGTTTTAGTCTAGCGGGAGGTACGAATGAGCAGTTCTTC
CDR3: CASSFSLAGGTNEQFF

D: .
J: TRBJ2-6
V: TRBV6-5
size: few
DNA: TGTGCCAGCGCCGTCTCGCACTCTGGGGCCAACGTCCTGACTTTC
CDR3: CASAVSHSGANVLTF

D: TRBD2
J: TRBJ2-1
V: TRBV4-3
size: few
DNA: TGCGCCAGCAGCACTGGGGGACTAGCGGTGAATGAGCAGTTCTTC
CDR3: CASSTGGLAVNEQFF

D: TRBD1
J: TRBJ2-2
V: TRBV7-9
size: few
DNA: TGTGCCAGCAGCATACCGGGACAGGGTGGCAACGGGGAGCTGTTTTTT
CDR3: CASSIPGQGGNGELFF

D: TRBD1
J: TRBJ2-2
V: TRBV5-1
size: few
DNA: TGCGCCAGCAGCTGGGGACAGACTAACACCGGGGAGCTGTTTTTT
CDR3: CASSWGQTNTGELFF

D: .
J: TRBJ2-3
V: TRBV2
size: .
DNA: TGTGCCAGCAGTACCGGGCCCAACCCCGCAGATACGCAGTATTTT
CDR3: CASSTGPNPADTQYF

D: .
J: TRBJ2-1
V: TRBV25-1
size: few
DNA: TGTGCCAGCAGTGAATTGCGCGAGAGGACCAATGAGCAGTTCTTC
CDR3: CASSELRERTNEQFF

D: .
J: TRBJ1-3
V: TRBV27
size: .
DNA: TGTGCCAGCAGTTTATTCTTTTTTGGGGGCGCTGGCAACACCATATATTTT
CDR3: CASSLFFFGGAGNTIYF

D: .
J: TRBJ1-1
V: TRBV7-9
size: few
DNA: TGTGCCAGCAGCTTAGAGCAGGGAGGAGCTTTCTTT
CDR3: CASSLEQGGAFF

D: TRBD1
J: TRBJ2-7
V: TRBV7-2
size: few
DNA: TGTGCCAGCAGCCGTATAGGACAGGGGGCGTTCTACGAGCAGTACTTC
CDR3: CASSRIGQGAFYEQYF

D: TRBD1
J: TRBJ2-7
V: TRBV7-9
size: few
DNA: TGTGCCAGCAGGGACAGGGGCGGGTACGAGCAGTACTTC
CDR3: CASRDRGGYEQYF

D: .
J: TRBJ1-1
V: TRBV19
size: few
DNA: TGTGCCAGTAACGCAGGGGATGGGTTTCTCGAAGCTTTCTTT
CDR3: CASNAGDGFLEAFF

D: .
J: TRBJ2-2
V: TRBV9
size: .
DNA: TGTGCCAGCACCGTAACCGGGAACACCGGGGAGCTGTTTTTT
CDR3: CASTVTGNTGELFF

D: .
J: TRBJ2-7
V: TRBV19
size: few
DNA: TGTGCCAGTAGTATGGGGAATCCCCGGACCTACGAGCAGTACTTC
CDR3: CASSMGNPRTYEQYF

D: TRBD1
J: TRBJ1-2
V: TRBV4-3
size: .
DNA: TGCGCCAGCAGCCAATCTCTCCGGGACAGTCCTAACTATGGCTACACCTTC
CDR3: CASSQSLRDSPNYGYTF

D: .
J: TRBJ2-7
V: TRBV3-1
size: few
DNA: TGTGCCAGCAGCCAAGATCTTGGGGTAAGCTCCTACGAGCAGTACTTC
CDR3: CASSQDLGVSSYEQYF

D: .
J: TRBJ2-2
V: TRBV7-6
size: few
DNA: TGTGCCAGCAGCCTAATCCGGGACTCTCCCACCGGGGAGCTGTTTTTT
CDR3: CASSLIRDSPTGELFF

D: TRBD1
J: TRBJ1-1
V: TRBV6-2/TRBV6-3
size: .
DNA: TGTGCCAGCAGTAAATCCCTGCGGGACAGGGGTTCAAAAACTGAAGCTTTCTTT
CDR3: CASSKSLRDRGSKTEAFF

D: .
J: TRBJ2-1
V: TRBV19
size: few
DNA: TGTGCCAGTAGTATTTCCGACAATGAGCAGTTCTTC
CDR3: CASSISDNEQFF

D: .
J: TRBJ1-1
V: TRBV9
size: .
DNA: TGTACCAGCAGCGTAGCTGACGGAGGAGGTACTGAAGCTTTCTTT
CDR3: CTSSVADGGGTEAFF

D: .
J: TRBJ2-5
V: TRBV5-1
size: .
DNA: TGCGCCAGCAGCTCGAAGGCAGCCGGAGAGACCCAGTACTTC
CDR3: CASSSKAAGETQYF

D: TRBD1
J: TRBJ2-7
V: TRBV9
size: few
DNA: TGTGCCAGCAGCGCCCGACAGGGGGAAGCCTACGAGCAGTACTTC
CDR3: CASSARQGEAYEQYF

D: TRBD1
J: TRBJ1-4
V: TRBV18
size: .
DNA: TGTGCCAGCTCCGGACAGGCGGGTGAAAAACTGTTTTTT
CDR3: CASSGQAGEKLFF

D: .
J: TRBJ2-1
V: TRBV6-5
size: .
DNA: TGTGCCAGCAGTTGCCCCGGACAGCCCTACAATGAGCAGTTCTTC
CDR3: CASSCPGQPYNEQFF

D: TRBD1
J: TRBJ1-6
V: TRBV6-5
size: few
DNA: TGTGCCAGCAGTTACTCTACAGGGGTAAATTCACCCCTCCACTTT
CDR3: CASSYSTGVNSPLHF

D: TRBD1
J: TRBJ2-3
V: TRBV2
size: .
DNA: TGTGCCAGCAGGACACCGCACAGGGGGTCCACAGATACGCAGTATTTT
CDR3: CASRTPHRGSTDTQYF

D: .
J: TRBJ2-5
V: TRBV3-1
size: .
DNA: TGTGCCAGCAGCACGTGGGAGAATTGGTACCAAGAGACCCAGTACTTC
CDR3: CASSTWENWYQETQYF

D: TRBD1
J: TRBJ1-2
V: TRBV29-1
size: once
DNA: TGCAGCGCTGACTTGGGACAGGGGGCTCGGTATGGCTACACCTTC
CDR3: CSADLGQGARYGYTF

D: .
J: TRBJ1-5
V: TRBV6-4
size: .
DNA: TGTGCCAGCAGTGAGCGGAGCAATCAGCCCCAGCATTTT
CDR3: CASSERSNQPQHF